These T cell receptor beta chains were read from a single sample in a study of PD-1 blockade in classical Hodgkin lymphoma. TCRdb keeps only in-frame clones here, not all; method: immunoSEQ multiplex PCR. Of roughly 42,000 clones listed, approximately 80% are singletons. Source: peripheral blood mononuclear cells (PBMCs), taken at baseline. These receptors all come from a human donor with classical Hodgkin lymphoma. The CDR3 runs from the conserved cysteine through the conserved F or W. The D gene is left open where the match is weak. Expanded clones get a size class; other rows say once, few or many, or leave the size out.

d_gene: NA; abundance: NA; v_gene: TRBV30; j_gene: TRBJ1-5; CDR3aa: CAWSVLGGRGNQPQHF; CDR3nt: TGTGCCTGGAGTGTACTGGGGGGCAGGGGAAACCAGCCCCAGCATTTT
d_gene: NA; abundance: NA; v_gene: TRBV5-1; j_gene: TRBJ1-3; CDR3aa: CASSFQDSGNTIYF; CDR3nt: TGCGCCAGCAGCTTCCAGGACTCTGGAAACACCATATATTTT
d_gene: NA; abundance: NA; v_gene: TRBV11-2; j_gene: TRBJ1-1; CDR3aa: CASSWTDSPGAFF; CDR3nt: TGTGCCAGCAGCTGGACCGACAGCCCGGGGGCTTTCTTT
d_gene: NA; abundance: NA; v_gene: TRBV6-6; j_gene: TRBJ1-2; CDR3aa: CASSYRAAGNYGYTF; CDR3nt: TGTGCCAGCAGTTACAGGGCGGCAGGGAACTATGGCTACACCTTC
d_gene: NA; abundance: NA; v_gene: TRBV6-5; j_gene: TRBJ1-1; CDR3aa: CASKAGVTEAFF; CDR3nt: TGTGCCAGCAAGGCAGGGGTTACTGAAGCTTTCTTT
d_gene: NA; abundance: NA; v_gene: TRBV10-3; j_gene: TRBJ1-2; CDR3aa: CAISETDRDGAGGYTF; CDR3nt: TGTGCCATCAGTGAGACTGACCGGGACGGTGCTGGTGGCTACACCTTC
d_gene: NA; abundance: NA; v_gene: TRBV7-2; j_gene: TRBJ2-7; CDR3aa: CASSLVGGLYEQYF; CDR3nt: TGTGCCAGCAGCTTAGTTGGGGGTCTCTACGAGCAGTACTTC
d_gene: NA; abundance: NA; v_gene: TRBV6-6; j_gene: TRBJ1-5; CDR3aa: CASTYGQWAGTWAQHF; CDR3nt: TGTGCCAGCACTTATGGACAGTGGGCCGGGACTTGGGCCCAGCATTTT
d_gene: NA; abundance: NA; v_gene: TRBV6-1; j_gene: TRBJ2-7; CDR3aa: CASSEGAYEQYF; CDR3nt: TGTGCCAGCTCGGAGGGCGCCTACGAGCAGTACTTC
d_gene: TRBD1; abundance: NA; v_gene: TRBV7-9; j_gene: TRBJ1-2; CDR3aa: CASSLGGQSYGYTF; CDR3nt: TGTGCCAGCAGCTTAGGGGGACAGAGCTATGGCTACACCTTC
d_gene: NA; abundance: NA; v_gene: TRBV27; j_gene: TRBJ1-5; CDR3aa: CASRGVSNQPQHF; CDR3nt: TGTGCCAGCCGGGGGGTTAGCAATCAGCCCCAGCATTTT
d_gene: TRBD2; abundance: NA; v_gene: TRBV10-2; j_gene: TRBJ2-1; CDR3aa: CATRAGNSSYNEQFF; CDR3nt: TGCGCCACCCGAGCGGGAAATAGCTCCTACAATGAGCAGTTCTTC
d_gene: NA; abundance: NA; v_gene: TRBV29-1; j_gene: TRBJ1-1; CDR3aa: CSVDPEAFF; CDR3nt: TGCAGCGTTGACCCTGAAGCTTTCTTT
d_gene: TRBD1; abundance: NA; v_gene: TRBV7-6; j_gene: TRBJ1-2; CDR3aa: CASSPDREMGYTF; CDR3nt: TGTGCCAGCAGCCCGGACAGGGAGATGGGCTACACCTTC
d_gene: TRBD1; abundance: NA; v_gene: TRBV7-3; j_gene: TRBJ1-1; CDR3aa: CASSPRTGAEAFF; CDR3nt: TGTGCCAGCAGCCCCCGAACAGGGGCTGAAGCTTTCTTT
d_gene: NA; abundance: NA; v_gene: TRBV11-2; j_gene: TRBJ1-1; CDR3aa: CASSLALQGKNTEAFF; CDR3nt: TGTGCCAGCAGCTTAGCATTGCAGGGGAAAAACACTGAAGCTTTCTTT
d_gene: TRBD2; abundance: NA; v_gene: TRBV30; j_gene: TRBJ2-1; CDR3aa: CAWSGISGNTYNEQFF; CDR3nt: TGTGCCTGGAGTGGGATCAGCGGGAACACCTACAATGAGCAGTTCTTC
d_gene: NA; abundance: NA; v_gene: TRBV30; j_gene: TRBJ1-1; CDR3aa: CAWSVYRNAEAFF; CDR3nt: TGTGCCTGGAGTGTATACAGGAACGCTGAAGCTTTCTTT
d_gene: TRBD2; abundance: NA; v_gene: TRBV11-1; j_gene: TRBJ2-3; CDR3aa: CASSFRGGASTQYF; CDR3nt: TGTGCCAGCAGTTTTAGGGGAGGGGCATCTACGCAGTATTTT
d_gene: NA; abundance: NA; v_gene: TRBV28; j_gene: TRBJ1-2; CDR3aa: CASSFTGVSYGYTF; CDR3nt: TGTGCCAGCAGTTTCACAGGTGTATCCTATGGCTACACCTTC
d_gene: TRBD1; abundance: NA; v_gene: TRBV19; j_gene: TRBJ2-1; CDR3aa: CASSIGDRGYNEQFF; CDR3nt: TGTGCCAGTAGTATAGGGGACAGGGGCTACAATGAGCAGTTCTTC
d_gene: NA; abundance: NA; v_gene: TRBV9; j_gene: TRBJ2-2; CDR3aa: CASSPPIRRTGELFF; CDR3nt: TGTGCCAGCAGCCCCCCTATACGGAGAACCGGGGAGCTGTTTTTT
d_gene: TRBD2; abundance: once; v_gene: TRBV2; j_gene: TRBJ2-3; CDR3aa: CASSEKAGGIDTQYF; CDR3nt: TGTGCCAGCAGTGAGAAGGCGGGGGGGATAGATACGCAGTATTTT
d_gene: TRBD1; abundance: NA; v_gene: TRBV6-1; j_gene: TRBJ2-1; CDR3aa: CASSLSFQGANEQFF; CDR3nt: TGTGCCAGCAGTCTCTCATTCCAGGGGGCAAATGAGCAGTTCTTC
d_gene: NA; abundance: NA; v_gene: TRBV5-1; j_gene: TRBJ1-1; CDR3aa: CASSFGQNTEAFF; CDR3nt: TGCGCCAGCAGCTTCGGACAGAACACTGAAGCTTTCTTT
d_gene: TRBD2; abundance: NA; v_gene: TRBV9; j_gene: TRBJ2-1; CDR3aa: CASSVGGRDYNEQFF; CDR3nt: TGTGCCAGCAGCGTGGGCGGGAGAGACTACAATGAGCAGTTCTTC
d_gene: NA; abundance: once; v_gene: TRBV25-1; j_gene: TRBJ1-1; CDR3aa: CASSDRHLNTEAFF; CDR3nt: TGTGCCAGCAGTGATAGACATCTGAACACTGAAGCTTTCTTT
d_gene: NA; abundance: medium-sized; v_gene: TRBV7-2; j_gene: TRBJ2-1; CDR3aa: CASSPGGLVEQFF; CDR3nt: TGTGCCAGCAGCCCAGGAGGTTTAGTTGAGCAGTTCTTC
d_gene: TRBD1; abundance: NA; v_gene: TRBV13; j_gene: TRBJ1-1; CDR3aa: CASSSRQGRANTEAFF; CDR3nt: TGTGCCAGCAGCTCCCGACAGGGCCGAGCGAACACTGAAGCTTTCTTT
d_gene: NA; abundance: NA; v_gene: TRBV27; j_gene: TRBJ2-6; CDR3aa: CASSLRNWLQSRANVLTF; CDR3nt: TGTGCCAGCAGTTTAAGAAATTGGCTACAAAGTCGGGCCAACGTCCTGACTTTC
d_gene: NA; abundance: NA; v_gene: TRBV30; j_gene: TRBJ1-6; CDR3aa: CAWSEVRSPLHF; CDR3nt: TGTGCCTGGAGTGAGGTTAGGTCACCCCTCCACTTT
d_gene: NA; abundance: NA; v_gene: TRBV5-1; j_gene: TRBJ1-1; CDR3aa: CASSLALVGARTEAFF; CDR3nt: TGCGCCAGCAGCTTGGCCTTGGTGGGCGCAAGAACTGAAGCTTTCTTT
d_gene: NA; abundance: NA; v_gene: TRBV20-1; j_gene: TRBJ2-5; CDR3aa: CSWDFQETQYF; CDR3nt: TGCAGTTGGGACTTCCAAGAGACCCAGTACTTC
d_gene: NA; abundance: NA; v_gene: TRBV7-2; j_gene: TRBJ2-7; CDR3aa: CASSLGAKVEQYF; CDR3nt: TGTGCCAGCAGCTTAGGGGCGAAAGTAGAACAGTACTTC
d_gene: NA; abundance: few; v_gene: TRBV29-1; j_gene: TRBJ1-1; CDR3aa: CSVEKLSREAFF; CDR3nt: TGCAGCGTTGAAAAGTTAAGCCGTGAAGCTTTCTTT
d_gene: TRBD1; abundance: NA; v_gene: TRBV30; j_gene: TRBJ1-1; CDR3aa: CAWSLARQGATEAFF; CDR3nt: TGTGCCTGGAGTTTGGCGCGACAGGGGGCAACTGAAGCTTTCTTT
d_gene: TRBD2; abundance: NA; v_gene: TRBV30; j_gene: TRBJ2-5; CDR3aa: CAWSVRGRAEETQYF; CDR3nt: TGTGCCTGGAGTGTCCGCGGGAGGGCCGAGGAGACCCAGTACTTC
d_gene: NA; abundance: NA; v_gene: TRBV5-6; j_gene: TRBJ1-5; CDR3aa: CASSFGGQPQHF; CDR3nt: TGTGCCAGCAGCTTCGGGGGTCAGCCCCAGCATTTT
d_gene: TRBD1; abundance: NA; v_gene: TRBV6-5; j_gene: TRBJ1-2; CDR3aa: CASSYLRTGGGYGYTF; CDR3nt: TGTGCCAGCAGTTACCTTCGGACAGGAGGGGGCTATGGCTACACCTTC
d_gene: NA; abundance: NA; v_gene: TRBV30; j_gene: TRBJ1-2; CDR3aa: CAWSAGVLGYTF; CDR3nt: TGTGCCTGGAGCGCAGGGGTCCTTGGCTACACCTTC
d_gene: NA; abundance: NA; v_gene: TRBV15; j_gene: TRBJ2-5; CDR3aa: CATSSTMQGPRETQYF; CDR3nt: TGTGCCACCAGCAGCACGATGCAGGGACCCCGAGAGACCCAGTACTTC
d_gene: NA; abundance: NA; v_gene: TRBV2; j_gene: TRBJ2-7; CDR3aa: CASKIGTATYEQYF; CDR3nt: TGTGCCAGTAAGATCGGGACGGCGACCTACGAGCAGTACTTC
d_gene: NA; abundance: NA; v_gene: TRBV6-5; j_gene: TRBJ2-7; CDR3aa: CASSSRRGRDEQYF; CDR3nt: TGTGCCAGCAGTTCCCGGAGGGGGCGCGATGAGCAGTACTTC
d_gene: NA; abundance: NA; v_gene: TRBV6-5; j_gene: TRBJ2-7; CDR3aa: CASSYSLQGSYEQYF; CDR3nt: TGTGCCAGCAGTTACTCGCTACAGGGATCCTACGAGCAGTACTTC
d_gene: TRBD1; abundance: NA; v_gene: TRBV28; j_gene: TRBJ2-1; CDR3aa: CASSPQGVGPYNEQFF; CDR3nt: TGTGCCAGCAGTCCACAGGGGGTGGGCCCCTACAATGAGCAGTTCTTC
d_gene: NA; abundance: NA; v_gene: TRBV9; j_gene: TRBJ1-4; CDR3aa: CASSVEGRANEKLFF; CDR3nt: TGTGCCAGCAGCGTAGAAGGCAGGGCTAATGAAAAACTGTTTTTT
d_gene: NA; abundance: NA; v_gene: TRBV6-5; j_gene: TRBJ1-3; CDR3aa: CASSSGAGSGNTIYF; CDR3nt: TGTGCCAGCAGTTCGGGGGCGGGCTCTGGAAACACCATATATTTT
d_gene: NA; abundance: NA; v_gene: TRBV28; j_gene: TRBJ2-7; CDR3aa: CASSFPGQGTLAGAYEQYF; CDR3nt: TGTGCCAGCAGTTTTCCGGGACAGGGTACCTTAGCGGGAGCTTACGAGCAGTACTTC
d_gene: NA; abundance: NA; v_gene: TRBV11-2; j_gene: TRBJ2-3; CDR3aa: CASSLRAGLSTDTQYF; CDR3nt: TGTGCCAGCAGCTTACGTGCGGGACTTAGCACAGATACGCAGTATTTT
d_gene: NA; abundance: NA; v_gene: TRBV6-5; j_gene: TRBJ2-7; CDR3aa: CASSYSWGAPYEQYF; CDR3nt: TGTGCCAGCAGTTACTCGTGGGGGGCGCCCTACGAGCAGTACTTC
d_gene: NA; abundance: NA; v_gene: TRBV7-7; j_gene: TRBJ2-2; CDR3aa: CASSPTDLSSGELFF; CDR3nt: TGTGCCAGCAGCCCAACGGACTTATCGTCCGGGGAGCTGTTTTTT
d_gene: TRBD2; abundance: NA; v_gene: TRBV4-1; j_gene: TRBJ2-2; CDR3aa: CASSQDFGGRNTGELFF; CDR3nt: TGCGCCAGCAGCCAAGATTTCGGGGGGAGGAACACCGGGGAGCTGTTTTTT
d_gene: TRBD1; abundance: NA; v_gene: TRBV19; j_gene: TRBJ2-2; CDR3aa: CASRSGQGFTGELFF; CDR3nt: TGTGCCAGTCGGTCGGGACAGGGTTTTACCGGGGAGCTGTTTTTT